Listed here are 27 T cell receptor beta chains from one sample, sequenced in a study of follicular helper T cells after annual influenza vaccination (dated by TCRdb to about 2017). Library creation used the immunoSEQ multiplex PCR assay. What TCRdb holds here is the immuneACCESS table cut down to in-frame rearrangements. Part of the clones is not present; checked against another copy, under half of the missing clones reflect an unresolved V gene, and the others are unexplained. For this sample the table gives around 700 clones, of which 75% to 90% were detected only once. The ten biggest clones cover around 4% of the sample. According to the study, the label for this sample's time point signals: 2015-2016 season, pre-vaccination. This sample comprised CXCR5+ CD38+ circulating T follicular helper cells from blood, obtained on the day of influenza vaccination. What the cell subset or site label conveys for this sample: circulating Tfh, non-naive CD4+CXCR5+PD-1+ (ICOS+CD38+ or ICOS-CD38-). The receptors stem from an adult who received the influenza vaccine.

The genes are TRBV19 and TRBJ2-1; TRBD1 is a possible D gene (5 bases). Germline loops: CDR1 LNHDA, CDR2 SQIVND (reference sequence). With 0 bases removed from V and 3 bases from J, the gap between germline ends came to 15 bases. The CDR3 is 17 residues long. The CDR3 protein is CASSIDPGIGSYNEQFF. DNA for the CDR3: TGTGCCAGTAGTATAGATCCAGGGATAGGAAGCTACAATGAGCAGTTCTTC.

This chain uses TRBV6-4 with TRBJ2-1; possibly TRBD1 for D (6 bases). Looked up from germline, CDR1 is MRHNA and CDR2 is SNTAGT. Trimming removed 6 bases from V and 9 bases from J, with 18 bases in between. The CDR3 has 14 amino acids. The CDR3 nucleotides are TGTGCCAGCAGCATCAACAGGGTTCGAGGTGAGCAGTTCTTC. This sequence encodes CASSINRVRGEQFF.

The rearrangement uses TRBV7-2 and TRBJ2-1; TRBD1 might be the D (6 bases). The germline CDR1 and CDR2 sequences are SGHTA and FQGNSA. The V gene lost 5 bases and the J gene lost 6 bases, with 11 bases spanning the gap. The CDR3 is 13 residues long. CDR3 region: CASSVQGGNEQFF. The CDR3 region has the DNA TGTGCCAGCAGCGTACAAGGGGGCAATGAGCAGTTCTTC.

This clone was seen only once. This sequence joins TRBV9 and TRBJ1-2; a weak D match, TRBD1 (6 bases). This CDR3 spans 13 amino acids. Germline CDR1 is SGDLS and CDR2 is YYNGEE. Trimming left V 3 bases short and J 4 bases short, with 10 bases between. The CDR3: CASSAQGTYGYTF. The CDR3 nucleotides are TGTGCCAGCAGCGCACAGGGTACCTATGGCTACACCTTC.

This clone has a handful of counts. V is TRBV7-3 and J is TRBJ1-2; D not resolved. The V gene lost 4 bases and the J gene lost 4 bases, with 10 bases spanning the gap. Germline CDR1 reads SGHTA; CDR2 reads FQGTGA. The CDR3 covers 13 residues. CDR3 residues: CASSSGFGYGYTF. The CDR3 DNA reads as TGTGCCAGCAGCTCGGGGTTTGGCTATGGCTACACCTTC.

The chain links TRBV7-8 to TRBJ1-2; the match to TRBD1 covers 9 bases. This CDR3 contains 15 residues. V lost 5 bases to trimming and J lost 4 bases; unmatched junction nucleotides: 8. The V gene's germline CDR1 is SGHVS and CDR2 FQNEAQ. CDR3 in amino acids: CASSRDRAPPYGYTF. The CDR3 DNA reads TGTGCCAGCAGCCGGGACAGGGCACCCCCCTATGGCTACACCTTC. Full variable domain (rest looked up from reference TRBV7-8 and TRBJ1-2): GAGVSQSPRYKVAKRGQDVALRCDPISGHVSLFWYQQALGQGPEFLTYFQNEAQLDKSGLPSDRFFAERPEGSVSTLKIQRTQQEDSAVYLCASSRDRAPPYGYTFGSGTRLTVV.

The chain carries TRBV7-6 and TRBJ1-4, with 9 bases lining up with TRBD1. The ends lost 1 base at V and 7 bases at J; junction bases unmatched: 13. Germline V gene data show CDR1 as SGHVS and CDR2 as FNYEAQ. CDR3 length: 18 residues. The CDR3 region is CASSLGTGTGTTTEKLFF. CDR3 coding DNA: TGTGCCAGCAGCTTAGGGACCGGGACAGGGACGACGACTGAAAAACTGTTTTTT.

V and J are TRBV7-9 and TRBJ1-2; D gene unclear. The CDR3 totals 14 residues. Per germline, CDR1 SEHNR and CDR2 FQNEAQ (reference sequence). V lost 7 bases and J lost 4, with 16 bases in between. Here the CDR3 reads CASTPSGVIYGYTF. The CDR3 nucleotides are TGTGCCAGCACCCCGAGCGGGGTGATCTATGGCTACACCTTC.

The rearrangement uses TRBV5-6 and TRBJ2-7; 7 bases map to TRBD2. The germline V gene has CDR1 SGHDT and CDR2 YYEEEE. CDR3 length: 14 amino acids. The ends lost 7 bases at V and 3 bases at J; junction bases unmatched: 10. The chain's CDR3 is CASGRWGGSYEQYF. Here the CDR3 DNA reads TGTGCCAGCGGACGGTGGGGGGGTAGCTACGAGCAGTACTTC.

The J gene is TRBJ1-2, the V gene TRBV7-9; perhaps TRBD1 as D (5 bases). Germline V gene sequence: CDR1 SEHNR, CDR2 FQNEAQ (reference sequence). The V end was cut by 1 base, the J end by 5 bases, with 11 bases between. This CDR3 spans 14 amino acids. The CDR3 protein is CASSLEAGLYGYTF. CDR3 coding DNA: TGTGCCAGCAGCTTAGAGGCAGGGCTATATGGCTACACCTTC.

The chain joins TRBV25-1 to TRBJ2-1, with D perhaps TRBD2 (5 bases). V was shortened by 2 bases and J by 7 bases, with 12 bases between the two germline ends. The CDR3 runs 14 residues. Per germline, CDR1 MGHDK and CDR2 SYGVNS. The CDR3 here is CASSESGSRNEQFF. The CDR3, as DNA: TGTGCCAGCAGTGAAAGCGGTAGCCGGAATGAGCAGTTCTTC.

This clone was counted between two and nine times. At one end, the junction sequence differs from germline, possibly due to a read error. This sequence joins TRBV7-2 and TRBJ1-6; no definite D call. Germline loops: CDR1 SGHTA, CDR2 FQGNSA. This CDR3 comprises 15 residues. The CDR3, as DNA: TGTGCCAGCAGCATAGCGAAGCAGACACCTGGACCCCTCCACTTT. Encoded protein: CASSIAKQTPGPLHF. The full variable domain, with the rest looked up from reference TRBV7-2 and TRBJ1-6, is GAGVSQSPSNKVTEKGKDVELRCDPISGHTALYWYRQSLGQGLEFLIYFQGNSAPDKSGLPSDRFSAERTGGSVSTLTIQRTQQEDSAVYLCASSIAKQTPGPLHFGNGTRLTVT.

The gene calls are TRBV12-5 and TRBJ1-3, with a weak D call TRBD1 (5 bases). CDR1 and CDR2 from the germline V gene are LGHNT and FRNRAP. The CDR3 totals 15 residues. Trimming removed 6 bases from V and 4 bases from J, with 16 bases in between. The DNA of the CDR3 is TGTGCTAGTGGCCCCTCGGGGGGAGCAGGAAACACCATATATTTT. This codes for CASGPSGGAGNTIYF.

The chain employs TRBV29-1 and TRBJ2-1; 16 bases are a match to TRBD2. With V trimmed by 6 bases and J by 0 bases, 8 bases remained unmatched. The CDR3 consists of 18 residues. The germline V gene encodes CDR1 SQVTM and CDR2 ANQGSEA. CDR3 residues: CSVPGLAGGVSSYNEQFF. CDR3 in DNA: TGCAGCGTCCCGGGACTAGCGGGGGGGGTAAGCTCCTACAATGAGCAGTTCTTC.

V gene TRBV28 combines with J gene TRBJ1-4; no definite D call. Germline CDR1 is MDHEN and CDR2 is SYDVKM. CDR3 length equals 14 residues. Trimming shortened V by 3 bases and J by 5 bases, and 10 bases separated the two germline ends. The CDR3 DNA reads TGTGCCAGCAGTTTGGGAGTCTCCAATGAAAAACTGTTTTTT. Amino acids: CASSLGVSNEKLFF.

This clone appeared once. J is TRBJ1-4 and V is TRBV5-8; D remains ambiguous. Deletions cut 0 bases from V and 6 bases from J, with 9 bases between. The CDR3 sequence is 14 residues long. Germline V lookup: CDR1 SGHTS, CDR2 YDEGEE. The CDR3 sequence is CASSLVRGDEKLFF. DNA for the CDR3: TGTGCCAGCAGCTTGGTCCGGGGAGATGAAAAACTGTTTTTT.

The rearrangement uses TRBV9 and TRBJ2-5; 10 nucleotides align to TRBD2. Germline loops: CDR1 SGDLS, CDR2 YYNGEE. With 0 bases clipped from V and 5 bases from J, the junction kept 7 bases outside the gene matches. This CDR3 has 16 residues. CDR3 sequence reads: CASSVVPAGGRETQYF. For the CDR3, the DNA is TGTGCCAGCAGCGTAGTACCAGCGGGGGGGCGCGAGACCCAGTACTTC.

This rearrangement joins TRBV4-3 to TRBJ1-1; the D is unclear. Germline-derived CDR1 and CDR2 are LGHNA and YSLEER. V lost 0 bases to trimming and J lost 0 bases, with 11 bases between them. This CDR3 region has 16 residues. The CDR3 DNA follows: TGCGCCAGCAGCCAAGACCACGGGATCTTGAACACTGAAGCTTTCTTT. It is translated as CASSQDHGILNTEAFF.

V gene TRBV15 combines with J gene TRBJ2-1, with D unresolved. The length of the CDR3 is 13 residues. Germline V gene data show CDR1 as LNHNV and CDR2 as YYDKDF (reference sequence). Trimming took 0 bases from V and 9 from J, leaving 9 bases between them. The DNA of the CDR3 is TGTGCCACCAGCAGAGAATACTTTGGTGAGCAGTTCTTC. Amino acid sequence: CATSREYFGEQFF.

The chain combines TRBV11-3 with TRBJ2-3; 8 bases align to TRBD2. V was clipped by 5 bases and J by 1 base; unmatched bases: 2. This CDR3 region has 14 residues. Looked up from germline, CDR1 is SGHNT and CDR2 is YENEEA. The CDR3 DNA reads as TGTGCCAGCAGCATACTAGCGGGCACAGATACGCAGTATTTT. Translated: CASSILAGTDTQYF. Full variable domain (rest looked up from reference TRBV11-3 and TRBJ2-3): EAGVVQSPRYKIIEKKQPVAFWCNPISGHNTLYWYLQNLGQGPELLIRYENEEAVDDSQLPKDRFSAERLKGVDSTLKIQPAELGDSAVYLCASSILAGTDTQYFGPGTRLTVL.

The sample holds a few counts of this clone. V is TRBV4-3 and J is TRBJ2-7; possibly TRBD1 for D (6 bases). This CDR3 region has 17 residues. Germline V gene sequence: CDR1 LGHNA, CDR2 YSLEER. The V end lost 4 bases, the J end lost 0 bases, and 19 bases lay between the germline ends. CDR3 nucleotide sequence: TGCGCCAGCAGCCGGGCCGCCGGGACACAGAGCTCCTACGAGCAGTACTTC. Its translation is CASSRAAGTQSSYEQYF.

The CDR3 reads CASSFGGGQDTQYF. CDR3 DNA: TGTGCCAGCAGCTTTGGGGGGGGGCAAGATACGCAGTATTTT. The chain is built from TRBV5-6 and TRBJ2-3; D is perhaps TRBD2 (7 bases). Between the trimmed V and J ends, which lost 2 bases and 5 bases, there was a span of 12 bases. CDR1 and CDR2 (germline): SGHDT, YYEEEE. This CDR3 contains 14 residues. Full variable domain (outside the CDR3, taken from reference TRBV5-6 and TRBJ2-3): DAGVTQSPTHLIKTRGQQVTLRCSPKSGHDTVSWYQQALGQGPQFIFQYYEEEERQRGNFPDRFSGHQFPNYSSELNVNALLLGDSALYLCASSFGGGQDTQYFGPGTRLTVL.

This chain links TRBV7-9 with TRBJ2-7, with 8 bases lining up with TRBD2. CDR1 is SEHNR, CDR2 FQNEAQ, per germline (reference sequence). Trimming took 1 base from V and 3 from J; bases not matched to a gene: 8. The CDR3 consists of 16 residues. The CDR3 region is CASSLVGGTRSYEQYF. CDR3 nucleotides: TGTGCCAGCAGCTTAGTAGGGGGGACTAGGAGCTACGAGCAGTACTTC.

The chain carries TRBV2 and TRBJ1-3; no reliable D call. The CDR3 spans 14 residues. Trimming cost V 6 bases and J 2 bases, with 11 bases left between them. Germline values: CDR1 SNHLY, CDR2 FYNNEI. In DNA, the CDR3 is TGTGCCAGCAGCACCTACGCGGCTGGAAACACCATATATTTT. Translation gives CASSTYAAGNTIYF.

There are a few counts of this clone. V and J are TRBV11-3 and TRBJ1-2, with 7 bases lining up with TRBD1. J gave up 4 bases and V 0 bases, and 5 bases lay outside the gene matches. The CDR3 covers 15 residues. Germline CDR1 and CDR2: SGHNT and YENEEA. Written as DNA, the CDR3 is TGTGCCAGCAGCTTAGATCAAGGGGGCGGCTATGGCTACACCTTC. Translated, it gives CASSLDQGGGYGYTF.

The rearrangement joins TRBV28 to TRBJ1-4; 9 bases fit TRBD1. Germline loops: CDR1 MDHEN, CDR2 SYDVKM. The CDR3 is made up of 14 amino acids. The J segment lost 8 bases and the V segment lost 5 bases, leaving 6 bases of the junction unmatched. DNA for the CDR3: TGTGCCAGCAGTGAAGGACAGGGGCTAGAAAAACTGTTTTTT. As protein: CASSEGQGLEKLFF.

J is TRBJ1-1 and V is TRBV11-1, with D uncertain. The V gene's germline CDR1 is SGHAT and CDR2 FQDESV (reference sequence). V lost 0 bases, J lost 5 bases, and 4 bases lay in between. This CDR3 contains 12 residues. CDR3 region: CASSLAGTEAFF. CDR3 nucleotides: TGTGCCAGCAGCTTAGCCGGTACTGAAGCTTTCTTT.